This T cell receptor beta chain was obtained from a study of patients and donors after allogeneic stem cell transplantation. TCRdb fed the RT-PCR reads into MiXCR, producing one record per CDR3 protein. The sample carries over 150,000 distinct CDR3 sequences, 41% recorded once. CDR1 is SGHAT, CDR2 FQNNGV, per germline. V lost 3 bases, J lost 5 bases, and 14 bases lay in between. The CDR3 loop spans 16 amino acids. This clonotype was found a few times. The source of this sequence is a human donor who was either an allogeneic HSCT recipient or a stem cell or donor lymphocyte infusion donor (not recorded which). It is not recorded whose cells these are; they may come from a transplant donor. The specimen sequenced was blood, either unsorted or a sorted T cell fraction (not recorded which). This rearrangement joins TRBV11-2 to TRBJ1-6; D remains unclear. CDR3 protein: CASSLPGGGNNSPLHF. Written as DNA, the CDR3 is TGTGCCAGCAGCTTGCCGGGAGGAGGGAATAATTCACCCCTCCACTTT.